Presented here are 20 T cell receptor beta chains from one specimen sequenced in a study of T cells in localized non-small cell lung cancer. Assay: immunoSEQ multiplex PCR; the TCRdb copy retains only in-frame clones and omits some. The sample includes 50,000 to 75,000 clones, 70% to 90% of them seen just once. The material was peripheral blood, obtained before any cancer treatment. Receptors were obtained from a man between 40 and 69 years old with stage I squamous cell lung carcinoma.

The chain links TRBV6-5 to TRBJ2-7; D is ambiguous. The CDR3 covers 14 residues. Trimming pared 6 bases from V and 0 bases from J, leaving 12 bases between. Germline CDR1 MNHEY, CDR2 SVGAGI. This CDR3 reads CASSSDASSYEQYF. Written as DNA, the CDR3 is TGTGCCAGCAGCTCGGACGCGAGCTCCTACGAGCAGTACTTC.

V gene TRBV28 combines with J gene TRBJ1-5; unclear D gene. The CDR3 is made up of 14 amino acids. Per the germline V gene, CDR1 is MDHEN and CDR2 is SYDVKM. V shed 10 bases and J shed 5 bases, with 18 bases lying between them. This CDR3 is CAIAGSVRYQPQHF. CDR3 sequence (DNA): TGTGCCATCGCCGGGTCAGTTAGGTATCAGCCCCAGCATTTT.

The rearrangement joins TRBV27 to TRBJ1-5, with 7 bases identical to TRBD1. CDR1 and CDR2 (germline): MNHEY, SMNVEV (reference sequence). The J segment lost 7 bases and the V segment lost 3 bases, leaving 6 bases of the junction unmatched. The CDR3 consists of 14 residues. This CDR3 is CASSFGQGDQPQHF. CDR3 bases: TGTGCCAGCAGTTTCGGGCAGGGGGACCAGCCCCAGCATTTT.

Concerning this clone itself: An end of the junction does not agree with germline; a read error may underlie this. The chain couples TRBV7-7 to TRBJ2-2, with 7 bases that match TRBD1. This CDR3 spans 15 amino acids. Looked up from germline, CDR1 is SSHAT and CDR2 is FNYEAQ (reference sequence). The CDR3 sequence: CASSLMTGYTGELFF. In nucleotides, the CDR3 is TGTGCTAGCAGCCTAATGACAGGGTACACCGGGGAGCTGTTTTTT.

CDR3: CATPEGPYGYTF. CDR3 nucleotides: TGTGCCACCCCTGAGGGGCCCTATGGCTACACCTTC. The chain has TRBV6-5 and TRBJ1-2, with D perhaps TRBD1 (5 bases). Trimming took off 10 bases at V and 4 bases at J, with 13 bases between the two ends. Germline V gene sequence: CDR1 MNHEY, CDR2 SVGAGI. This CDR3 contains 12 residues.

This chain joins TRBV6-6 and TRBJ2-1; 9 nucleotides match TRBD1. The J segment lost 2 bases and the V segment lost 4 bases, leaving 3 bases of the junction unmatched. Germline assignment: CDR1 MNHNY and CDR2 SVGAGI (reference sequence). The CDR3 loop spans 15 amino acids. The CDR3, as DNA: TGTGCCAGCAGTTCCGGGACAGGGACCTACAATGAGCAGTTCTTC. Protein sequence: CASSSGTGTYNEQFF.

The rearrangement links TRBV30 to TRBJ1-2, with a tentative D call TRBD1 (5 bases). The CDR3 spans 12 residues. V was trimmed by 7 bases and J by 5 bases, leaving 14 bases between them. The germline CDR1 and CDR2 sequences are GTSNPN and SVGIG (reference sequence). The CDR3 sequence: CASLGESYGYTF. CDR3 bases: TGTGCCTCCCTGGGGGAGTCTTATGGCTACACCTTC.

The count of this clone is one. The chain joins TRBV28 to TRBJ1-5, with a possible D match to TRBD1 (5 bases). Germline V gene lookup returns CDR1 MDHEN and CDR2 SYDVKM. Trimming removed 1 base at V and 3 bases at J, with 10 bases between. The CDR3 consists of 15 residues. CDR3 in DNA: TGTGCCAGCAGTTTATCAGGGCTCCACAATCAGCCCCAGCATTTT. It specifies CASSLSGLHNQPQHF.

The J gene is TRBJ2-7, the V gene TRBV9, with no clear D. CDR3 length equals 12 residues. Germline V gene lookup returns CDR1 SGDLS and CDR2 YYNGEE. V was pared by 0 bases and J by 4 bases, with 5 bases between. CDR3 region: CASSVDGYEQYF. CDR3 nucleotides: TGTGCCAGCAGCGTAGACGGGTACGAGCAGTACTTC.

The sample holds one count of this clone. The rearrangement uses TRBV4-3 and TRBJ2-3; 16 nucleotides match TRBD2. The CDR3 is 19 residues long. The trim removed 6 bases at V and 0 bases at J, leaving 9 bases unmatched. From germline, CDR1 is LGHNA and CDR2 YSLEER. The CDR3 here is CASSGTSGRGTTSTDTQYF. CDR3 sequence (DNA): TGCGCCAGCAGTGGGACTAGCGGGAGGGGGACTACTAGCACAGATACGCAGTATTTT.

With respect to this clone: The junction does not match germline at one end; this may be a read error. V gene TRBV19 combines with J gene TRBJ1-2, with 7 bases that match TRBD1. The CDR3 runs to 15 residues. The germline CDR1 and CDR2 sequences are LNHDA and SQIVND (reference sequence). For the CDR3, the DNA is TGTGCCAGTAGTCTAGACACAGGGGTAAACTATGGCTACACCTTC. Its translation is CASSLDTGVNYGYTF.

This chain connects TRBV27 to TRBJ1-2, with D maybe TRBD1 (5 bases). The CDR3 runs to 15 residues. Germline V gives CDR1 MNHEY, CDR2 SMNVEV (reference sequence). V was clipped by 5 bases and J by 6 bases, with 19 bases between them. CDR3 residues: CASSPRSLGANGYTF. In DNA, the CDR3 is TGTGCCAGCAGTCCCCGTTCCCTCGGGGCTAATGGCTACACCTTC.

This clone was observed once. The chain has TRBV23-1 and TRBJ1-2; D remains unclear. TRBV23-1 is recorded as an ORF, its role being uncertain. Between the trimmed V and J ends, which lost 4 bases and 7 bases, there was a span of 7 bases. CDR3 length: 11 residues. CDR3 DNA sequence: TGCGCCAGCAGTCCGAGACGTGGCTACACCTTC. It codes for CASSPRRGYTF.

The chain joins TRBV19 to TRBJ2-2, with 7 bases fitting TRBD2. J lost 6 bases, V lost 6 bases, and 10 bases had no gene match. CDR3 length equals 15 residues. Germline loops: CDR1 LNHDA, CDR2 SQIVND (reference sequence). In nucleotides, the CDR3 is TGTGCCAGTAGAGCGCTTGGGACTACCCCCGGGGAGCTGTTTTTT. This gives the protein CASRALGTTPGELFF.

This chain connects TRBV4-1 to TRBJ2-5; 8 bases are a match to TRBD2. The better agreement between TRBJ2-7 and the DNA end casts doubt on the J call. The V gene's germline CDR1 is MGHRA and CDR2 YSYEKL. The CDR3 has 16 residues. The CDR3 sequence: CASSPREGSRGYEQYF. The CDR3 DNA sequence: TGCGCCAGCAGCCCCCGGGAGGGGAGTCGTGGTTACGAGCAGTACTTC.

The chain joins TRBV5-4 to TRBJ2-3; 13 bases align to TRBD2. This CDR3 is 15 amino acids long. V shed 3 bases, J shed 6 bases, and the junction held 4 bases outside the gene matches. Germline V gene sequence: CDR1 SGHNT, CDR2 YYREEE (reference sequence). The CDR3 nucleotides are TGTGCCAGCAGCTGGGGACTAGCGGGATCGGATACGCAGTATTTT. Its protein is CASSWGLAGSDTQYF. Full variable domain (missing parts from reference TRBV5-4 and TRBJ2-3): ETGVTQSPTHLIKTRGQQVTLRCSSQSGHNTVSWYQQALGQGPQFIFQYYREEENGRGNFPPRFSGLQFPNYSSELNVNALELDDSALYLCASSWGLAGSDTQYFGPGTRLTVL.

This chain links TRBV11-2 with TRBJ1-5; D not certain. The CDR3 is 13 amino acids. The germline gives CDR1 SGHAT, CDR2 FQNNGV. V dropped 6 bases and J dropped 6 bases, with 12 bases sitting between them. The CDR3 DNA reads as TGTGCCAGCAGTCGGATGGAGGGTCAGCCCCAGCATTTT. As protein: CASSRMEGQPQHF. Full variable domain (rest looked up from reference TRBV11-2 and TRBJ1-5): EAGVAQSPRYKIIEKRQSVAFWCNPISGHATLYWYQQILGQGPKLLIQFQNNGVVDDSQLPKDRFSAERLKGVDSTLKIQPAKLEDSAVYLCASSRMEGQPQHFGDGTRLSIL.

This chain joins TRBV29-1 and TRBJ2-5, with 8 bases that match TRBD1. The germline CDR1 and CDR2 sequences are SQVTM and ANQGSEA. The CDR3 is 15 amino acids. V lost 6 bases, J lost 2 bases, and 11 bases stayed unmatched. The DNA of the CDR3 is TGCAGCGTAGGGACAGGAACAAACCCTCAAGAGACCCAGTACTTC. This translates into CSVGTGTNPQETQYF.

The chain has TRBV30 and TRBJ2-1, with TRBD1 matching over 9 bases. The germline V gene has CDR1 GTSNPN and CDR2 SVGIG (reference sequence). The CDR3 is 14 residues long. V shed 2 bases and J 5 bases; nucleotides not matched to a gene: 4. The CDR3 loop reads CAWSMGTGNNEQFF. The CDR3 nucleotides are TGTGCCTGGAGTATGGGGACAGGGAACAATGAGCAGTTCTTC.

The V call is TRBV5-1, the J call TRBJ1-2; 7 bases fit TRBD1. Germline V gene data show CDR1 as SGHRS and CDR2 as YFSETQ. CDR3 length: 15 residues. Trimming took 1 base from V and 6 from J; bases not matched to a gene: 9. The CDR3 is CASSLSSGTDDGYTF. CDR3 coding DNA: TGCGCCAGCAGCTTGTCCTCCGGGACAGACGATGGCTACACCTTC.